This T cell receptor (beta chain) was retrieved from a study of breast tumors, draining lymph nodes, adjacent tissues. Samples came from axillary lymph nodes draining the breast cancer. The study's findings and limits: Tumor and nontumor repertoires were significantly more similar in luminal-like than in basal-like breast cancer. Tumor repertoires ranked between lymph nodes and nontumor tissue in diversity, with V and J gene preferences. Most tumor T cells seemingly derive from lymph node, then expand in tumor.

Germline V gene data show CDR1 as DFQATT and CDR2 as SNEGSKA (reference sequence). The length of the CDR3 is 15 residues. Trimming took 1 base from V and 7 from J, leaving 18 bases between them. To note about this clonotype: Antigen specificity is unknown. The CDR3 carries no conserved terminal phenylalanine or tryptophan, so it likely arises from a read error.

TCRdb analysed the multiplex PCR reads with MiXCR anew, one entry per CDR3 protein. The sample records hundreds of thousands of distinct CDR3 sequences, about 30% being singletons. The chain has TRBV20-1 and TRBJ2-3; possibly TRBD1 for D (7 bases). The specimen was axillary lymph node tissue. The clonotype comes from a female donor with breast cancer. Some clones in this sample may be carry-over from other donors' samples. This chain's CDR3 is CSARGVEGARNTQYV. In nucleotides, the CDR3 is TGCAGTGCTAGAGGTGTGGAGGGGGCGCGAAATACGCAGTATGTT.